The 14 T cell receptor beta chains below were found in one sample sequenced in a study of memory CD4+ T cells and cytomegalovirus serostatus (dated by TCRdb to between 2018 and 2021). Single viable CD3+CD4+CD8-CD45RO+ cells were sorted as memory CD4+ T cells on a FACSAria II. Receptor libraries were prepared by the immunoSEQ multiplex PCR assay. TCRdb holds this immuneACCESS table with in-frame rearrangements only. Some clones are missing; in checked studies, unresolved V genes explain under half, and the rest has no known cause. The sample yields under 80,000 clones; around 78% were counted once. The ten largest clones add up to 2.6% of the sample. Sequencing input: memory CD4+ T cells from blood. These receptors were collected from an adult in good health and CMV-seropositive.

The genes are TRBV29-1 and TRBJ1-1, with 8 bases identical to TRBD1. Germline V gives CDR1 SQVTM, CDR2 ANQGSEA. The J segment lost 4 bases and the V segment lost 4 bases, leaving 5 bases of the junction unmatched. This CDR3 comprises 13 residues. CDR3 nucleotide sequence: TGCAGCGTTGCGGGGCAGGGGGCCACTGAAGCTTTCTTT. This translates into CSVAGQGATEAFF.

CDR3 bases: TGTGCCAGTAGTATCGGACAGGGTACAGCTTTCTTT. It yields the protein CASSIGQGTAFF. The rearrangement links TRBV19 to TRBJ1-1; 8 bases match TRBD1. The CDR3 length is 12 residues. Germline CDR1 and CDR2: LNHDA and SQIVND (reference sequence). The junction had 4 bases not matched to a gene; V was cut back by 3 bases and J by 10 bases.

This clone was seen a few times. This chain joins TRBV6-6 and TRBJ1-4, with TRBD1 matching 9 bases. Germline lookup yields CDR1 MNHNY and CDR2 SVGAGI (reference sequence). J was trimmed by 9 bases and V by 6 bases; bases with no gene match: 8. The CDR3 totals 14 residues. The CDR3 is CASRDRTGDQKLFF. The CDR3, as DNA: TGTGCCAGCAGGGATCGGACAGGGGATCAAAAACTGTTTTTT.

The chain carries TRBV11-1 and TRBJ1-2, with TRBD1 matching 10 bases. The CDR3 consists of 13 residues. V shed 7 bases, J shed 8 bases, and the junction held 7 bases outside the gene matches. Germline V gene sequence: CDR1 SGHAT, CDR2 FQDESV (reference sequence). The CDR3 here is CASTRTGGGGYTF. The CDR3 DNA reads TGTGCCAGCACAAGGACAGGGGGAGGCGGCTACACCTTC. Together with reference TRBV11-1 and TRBJ1-2, the CDR3 gives the full variable domain: EAEVAQSPRYKITEKSQAVAFWCDPISGHATLYWYRQILGQGPELLVQFQDESVVDDSQLPKDRFSAERLKGVDSTLKIQPAELGDSAMYLCASTRTGGGGYTFGSGTRLTVV.

The chain links TRBV27 to TRBJ1-1; no firm D call. The CDR3 sequence is 14 residues long. V shed 4 bases and J shed 3 bases, with 12 bases lying between them. Germline V gene sequence: CDR1 MNHEY, CDR2 SMNVEV (reference sequence). This CDR3 is CASSSWTDYTEAFF. CDR3 coding DNA: TGTGCCAGCAGTTCGTGGACCGACTACACTGAAGCTTTCTTT.

The CDR3 coding sequence is TGTGCCAGCAGACAAACAGGGACAGATACGCAGTATTTT. Translating it yields CASRQTGTDTQYF. The genes are TRBV25-1 and TRBJ2-3; perhaps TRBD1 as D (6 bases). The CDR3 sequence is 13 residues long. The ends were cut back, 6 bases at V and 3 bases at J, with 10 bases in the middle. Germline V gene sequence: CDR1 MGHDK, CDR2 SYGVNS.

The chain has TRBV11-2 and TRBJ2-3; TRBD2 matches at 9 bases. The ends lost 6 bases at V and 0 bases at J; junction bases unmatched: 4. CDR3 length equals 15 residues. Per germline, CDR1 SGHAT and CDR2 FQNNGV. The CDR3 DNA is TGTGCCAGCAGTCCGCTAGCGGGAAGCACAGATACGCAGTATTTT. Its translation: CASSPLAGSTDTQYF.

This rearrangement joins TRBV21-1 to TRBJ2-5; TRBD1 is the table's D call and was not checked against the DNA. TRBV21-1 is listed as a pseudogene. CDR3 length equals 13 residues. The CDR3 reads CAIDRGQGQTQYF. The DNA of the CDR3 is TGTGCCATCGACAGGGGTCAGGGTCAGACCCAGTACTTC.

The J gene is TRBJ1-1, the V gene TRBV27; 7 bases are shared with TRBD1. Unmatched junction bases numbered 1, after V lost 2 bases and J lost 1 base. Germline V gene data show CDR1 as MNHEY and CDR2 as SMNVEV (reference sequence). This CDR3 is built from 14 residues. The CDR3 nucleotides read TGTGCCAGCAGTTTAGGGACAGCGAACACTGAAGCTTTCTTT. As protein: CASSLGTANTEAFF.

This clone was seen a handful of times. J is TRBJ1-1 and V is TRBV2; tentatively, D is TRBD1 (6 bases). Germline loops: CDR1 SNHLY, CDR2 FYNNEI. The CDR3 is made up of 14 amino acids. V was trimmed by 4 bases and J by 0 bases, leaving 9 bases between them. CDR3 bases: TGTGCCAGCAGTGTAGAGGGGGTGAACACTGAAGCTTTCTTT. Residues: CASSVEGVNTEAFF.

CDR3 in DNA: TGTGCCAGCACCGAGGGGATAGCGGGAGTCCAAGAGACCCAGTACTTC. The encoded protein is CASTEGIAGVQETQYF. The chain carries TRBV11-3 and TRBJ2-5, with 9 bases that match TRBD2. The V gene end was trimmed by 7 bases and the J gene end by 1 base; junction bases not matched to a gene: 10. The CDR3 is 16 residues long. The germline gives CDR1 SGHNT, CDR2 YENEEA.

V gene TRBV5-4 combines with J gene TRBJ1-1; 7 positions match TRBD1. V trimming: 3 bases; J trimming: 4 bases; junction bases outside the gene matches: 6. The CDR3 length is 14 residues. CDR1 and CDR2 from the germline V gene are SGHNT and YYREEE (reference sequence). This CDR3 is CASSWDAGGTEAFF. The CDR3 nucleotides read TGTGCCAGCAGCTGGGATGCAGGGGGCACTGAAGCTTTCTTT.

The V gene is TRBV18, the J gene TRBJ2-5; D assignment may be TRBD1 or TRBD2 (5 bases each). Trimming removed 6 bases from V and 5 bases from J, with 22 bases in between. Germline V gene data show CDR1 as KGHSH and CDR2 as LQKENI. The CDR3 is made up of 16 amino acids. CDR3 protein: CASSLAGAGPRETQYF. DNA for the CDR3: TGTGCCAGCTCTCTCGCCGGGGCCGGACCGCGGGAGACCCAGTACTTC.

The chain uses TRBV7-9 and TRBJ1-5, with TRBD1 matching 9 bases. The CDR3 runs 16 residues. V lost 2 bases and J lost 7; bases outside the gene matches: 9. The germline CDR1 and CDR2 sequences are SEHNR and FQNEAQ (reference sequence). CDR3 coding DNA: TGTGCCAGCAGCTTATGGACAGGGGCAGGGAACCAGCCCCAGCATTTT. It specifies CASSLWTGAGNQPQHF.